This TCR beta chain is drawn from a study of T cell changes during pregnancy in multiple sclerosis. The CDR3 has 14 residues. The germline gives CDR1 SGDLS, CDR2 YYNGEE. The germline V and J ends were trimmed by 5 bases and 3 bases, with 14 bases remaining between them. Sequencing used immunoSEQ multiplex PCR; TCRdb keeps in-frame clones, though not all of them. Seen here are more than 80,000 clones, about nine tenths observed once, and the top ten hold approximately 1.6%. The sequences come from peripheral blood, collected after pregnancy. The chain employs TRBV9 and TRBJ1-2; D call uncertain. This TCR was recovered from a female donor with multiple sclerosis, enrolled in a pregnancy study. CDR3 loop: CASRGLRGDYGYTF. The CDR3 bases are TGTGCCAGCAGGGGTCTCCGGGGAGACTATGGCTACACCTTC. The entire variable domain, with the rest obtained from reference TRBV9 and TRBJ1-2, is as follows: DSGVTQTPKHLITATGQRVTLRCSPRSGDLSVYWYQQSLDQGLQFLIQYYNGEERAKGNILERFSAQQFPDLHSELNLSSLELGDSALYFCASRGLRGDYGYTFGSGTRLTVV.